This T cell receptor beta chain was sequenced for a study of blood T cell repertoires in COVID-19. Whole-study context: COVID-19 samples, acute and convalescent, were from the United States, Italy and Spain. PBMCs, B-cell-depleted T cells, or T cells provided the cDNA or gDNA that made up the material.

Data came from immunoSEQ multiplex PCR; TCRdb stores just in-frame clones and leaves some out. Of 55,000 to 70,000 clones in the sample, around nine tenths were seen once. The germline V gene has CDR1 LGHNT and CDR2 FRNRAP. The junction had 7 bases not matched to a gene; V was cut back by 9 bases and J by 5 bases. The CDR3 loop spans 12 amino acids. The sequenced sample consisted of peripheral blood. The TCR was taken from a man aged 70-80 years with acute or convalescent COVID-19. V usage is TRBV12-5 and J usage is TRBJ2-7, with 7 bases fitting TRBD2. The CDR3 coding sequence is TGTGCTAGAGAAGGGAGGGCCGACGAGCAGTACTTC. Translated: CAREGRADEQYF.